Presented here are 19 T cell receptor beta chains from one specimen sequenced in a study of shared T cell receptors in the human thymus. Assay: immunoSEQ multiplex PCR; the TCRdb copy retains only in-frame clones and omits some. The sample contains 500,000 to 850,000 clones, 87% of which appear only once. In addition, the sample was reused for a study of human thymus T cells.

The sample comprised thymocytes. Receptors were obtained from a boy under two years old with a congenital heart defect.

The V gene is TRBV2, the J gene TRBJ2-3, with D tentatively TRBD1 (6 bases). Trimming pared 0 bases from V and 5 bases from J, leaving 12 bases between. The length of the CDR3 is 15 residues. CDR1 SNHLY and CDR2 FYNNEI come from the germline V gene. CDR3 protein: CASSEADSGKDTQYF. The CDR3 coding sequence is TGTGCCAGCAGTGAAGCGGACAGCGGAAAAGATACGCAGTATTTT.

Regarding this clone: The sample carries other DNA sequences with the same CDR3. The CDR3 DNA reads as TGCAGTGCGAGTCGCGACTACGAGCAGTACTTC. Translation gives CSASRDYEQYF. The chain carries TRBV20-1 and TRBJ2-7; no clear D. Germline assignment: CDR1 DFQATT and CDR2 SNEGSKA (reference sequence). V was clipped by 6 bases and J by 3 bases, with 9 bases between them. This CDR3 region has 11 residues.

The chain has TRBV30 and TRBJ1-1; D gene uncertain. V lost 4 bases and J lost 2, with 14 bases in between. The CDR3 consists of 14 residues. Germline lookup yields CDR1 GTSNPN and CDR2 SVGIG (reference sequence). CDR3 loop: CAWNPPRTNTEAFF. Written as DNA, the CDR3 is TGTGCCTGGAATCCCCCCAGGACTAACACTGAAGCTTTCTTT.

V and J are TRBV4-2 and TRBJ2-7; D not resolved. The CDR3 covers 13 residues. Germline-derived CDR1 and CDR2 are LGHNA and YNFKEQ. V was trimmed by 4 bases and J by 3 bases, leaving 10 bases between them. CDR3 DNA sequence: TGTGCCAGCAGCCCAGCCGCGGACTACGAGCAGTACTTC. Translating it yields CASSPAADYEQYF.

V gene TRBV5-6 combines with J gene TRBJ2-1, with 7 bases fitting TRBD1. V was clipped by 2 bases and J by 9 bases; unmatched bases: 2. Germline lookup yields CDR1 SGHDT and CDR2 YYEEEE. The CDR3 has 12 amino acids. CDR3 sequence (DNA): TGTGCCAGCAGCTTAGGGGGCTCTGAGCAGTTCTTC. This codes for CASSLGGSEQFF.

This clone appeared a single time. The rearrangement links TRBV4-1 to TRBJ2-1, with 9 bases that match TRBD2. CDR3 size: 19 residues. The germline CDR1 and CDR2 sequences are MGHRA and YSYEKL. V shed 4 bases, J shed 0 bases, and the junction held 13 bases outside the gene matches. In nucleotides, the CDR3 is TGCGCCAGCAGCCGCCCCGGGGCGGGAGGGCAAAGCTCCTACAATGAGCAGTTCTTC. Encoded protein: CASSRPGAGGQSSYNEQFF.

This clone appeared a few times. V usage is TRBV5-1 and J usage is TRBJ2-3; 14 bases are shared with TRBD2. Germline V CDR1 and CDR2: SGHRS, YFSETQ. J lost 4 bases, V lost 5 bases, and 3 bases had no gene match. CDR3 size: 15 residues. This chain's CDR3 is CASRRTSGRPDTQYF. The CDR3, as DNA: TGCGCCAGCAGACGGACTAGCGGGAGGCCAGATACGCAGTATTTT.

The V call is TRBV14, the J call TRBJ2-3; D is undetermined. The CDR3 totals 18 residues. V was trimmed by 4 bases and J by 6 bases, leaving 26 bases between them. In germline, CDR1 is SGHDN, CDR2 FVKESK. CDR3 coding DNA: TGTGCCAGCAGCCCTAGAGTACCGACCGTGGGTGGTGGGGATACGCAGTATTTT. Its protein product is CASSPRVPTVGGGDTQYF.

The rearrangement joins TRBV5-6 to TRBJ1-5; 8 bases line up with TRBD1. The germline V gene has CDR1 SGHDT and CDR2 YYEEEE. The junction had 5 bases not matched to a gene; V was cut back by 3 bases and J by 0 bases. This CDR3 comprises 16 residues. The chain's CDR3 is CASSSGQGNSNQPQHF. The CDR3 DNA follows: TGTGCCAGCAGCTCAGGACAGGGCAATAGCAATCAGCCCCAGCATTTT.

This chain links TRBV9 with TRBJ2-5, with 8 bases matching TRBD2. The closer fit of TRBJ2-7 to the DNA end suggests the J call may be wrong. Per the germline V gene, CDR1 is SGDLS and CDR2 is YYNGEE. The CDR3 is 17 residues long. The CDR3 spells CASSVDREGTATYEQYF. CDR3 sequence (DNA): TGTGCCAGCAGCGTAGACCGGGAGGGGACCGCGACCTACGAGCAGTACTTC.

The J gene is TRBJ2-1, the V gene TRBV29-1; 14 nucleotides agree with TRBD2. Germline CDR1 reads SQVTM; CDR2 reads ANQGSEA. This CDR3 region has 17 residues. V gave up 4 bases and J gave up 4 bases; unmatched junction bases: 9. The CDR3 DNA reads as TGCAGCGTTGGGGCCGGGACTAGCGGGAGAACGTACAATGAGCAGTTCTTC. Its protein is CSVGAGTSGRTYNEQFF.

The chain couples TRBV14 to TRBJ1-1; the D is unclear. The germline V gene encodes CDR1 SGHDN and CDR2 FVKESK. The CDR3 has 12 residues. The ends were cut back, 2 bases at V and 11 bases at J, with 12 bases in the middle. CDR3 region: CASSQLTVGAFF. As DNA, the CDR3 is TGTGCCAGCAGCCAACTAACAGTTGGGGCTTTCTTT.

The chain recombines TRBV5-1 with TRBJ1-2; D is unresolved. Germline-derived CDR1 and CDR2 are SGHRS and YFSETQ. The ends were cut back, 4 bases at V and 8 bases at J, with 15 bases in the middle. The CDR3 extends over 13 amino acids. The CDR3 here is CASSIDKLSGYTF. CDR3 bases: TGCGCCAGCAGCATCGACAAGCTGTCAGGCTACACCTTC.

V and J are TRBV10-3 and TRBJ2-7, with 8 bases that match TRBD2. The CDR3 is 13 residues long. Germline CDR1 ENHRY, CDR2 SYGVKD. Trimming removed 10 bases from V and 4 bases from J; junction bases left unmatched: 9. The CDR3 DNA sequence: TGTGCCACGCTTAGCGGGGAGGGATACGAGCAGTACTTC. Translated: CATLSGEGYEQYF.

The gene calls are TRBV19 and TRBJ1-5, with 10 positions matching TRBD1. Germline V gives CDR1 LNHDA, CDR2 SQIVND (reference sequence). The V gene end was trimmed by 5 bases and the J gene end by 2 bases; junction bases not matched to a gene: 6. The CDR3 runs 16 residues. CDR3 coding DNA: TGTGCCAGTAGTGCTGGGACAGGGGTTCGCAATCAGCCCCAGCATTTT. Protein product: CASSAGTGVRNQPQHF.

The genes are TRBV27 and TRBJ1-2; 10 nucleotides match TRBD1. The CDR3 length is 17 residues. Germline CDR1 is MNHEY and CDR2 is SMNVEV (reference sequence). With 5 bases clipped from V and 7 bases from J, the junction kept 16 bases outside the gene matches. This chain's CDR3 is CASSPGTGVYQPGGYTF. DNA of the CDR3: TGTGCCAGCAGTCCCGGGACAGGGGTGTATCAGCCTGGTGGCTACACCTTC.

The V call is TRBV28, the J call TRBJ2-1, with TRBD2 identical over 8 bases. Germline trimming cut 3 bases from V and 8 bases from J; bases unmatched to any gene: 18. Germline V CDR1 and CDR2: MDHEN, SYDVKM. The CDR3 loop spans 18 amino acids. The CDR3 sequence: CASSFTSAGREGRDEQFF. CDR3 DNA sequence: TGTGCCAGCAGTTTCACGTCGGCGGGTCGGGAGGGCCGTGATGAGCAGTTCTTC.

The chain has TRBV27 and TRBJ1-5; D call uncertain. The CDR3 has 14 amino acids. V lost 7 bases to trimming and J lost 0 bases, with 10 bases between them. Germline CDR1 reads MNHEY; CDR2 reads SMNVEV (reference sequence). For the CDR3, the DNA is TGTGCCAGCATCCCCCCCAATAGCAATCAGCCCCAGCATTTT. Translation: CASIPPNSNQPQHF.

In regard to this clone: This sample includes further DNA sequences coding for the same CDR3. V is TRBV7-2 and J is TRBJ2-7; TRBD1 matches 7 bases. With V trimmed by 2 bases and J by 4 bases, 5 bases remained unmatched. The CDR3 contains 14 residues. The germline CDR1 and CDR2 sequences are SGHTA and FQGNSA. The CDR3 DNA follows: TGTGCCAGCAGCTTAAGAGGGGGCGCGTACGAGCAGTACTTC. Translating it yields CASSLRGGAYEQYF.